This T cell receptor (beta chain) was recovered during a study of technical replicates of blood from a few donors. CDR3 size: 16 residues. Germline trimming cut 5 bases from V and 5 bases from J; bases unmatched to any gene: 10. Germline V CDR1 and CDR2: KGHSH, LQKENI. Method: immunoSEQ multiplex PCR; TCRdb's copy keeps in-frame clones and lacks some. Of 60,000 to 95,000 clones listed, 91% are singletons. V is TRBV18 and J is TRBJ2-7, with TRBD1 matching 12 bases. This clonotype was sampled from a human donor in good health. Some clones in this sample may be carry-over from other donors' samples. The sample consisted of T cells isolated from PBMCs. DNA of the CDR3: TGTGCCAGCTCAGAAGCTGGAGGGACAGGGGGCGACGAGCAGTACTTC. It encodes CASSEAGGTGGDEQYF. The variable domain in full, with the rest retrieved from reference TRBV18 and TRBJ2-7, is NAGVMQNPRHLVRRRGQEARLRCSPMKGHSHVYWYRQLPEEGLKFMVYLQKENIIDESGMPKERFSAEFPKEGPSILRIQQVVRGDSAAYFCASSEAGGTGGDEQYFGPGTRLTVT.